This T cell receptor beta chain was found in a study of CD8 T cells in ankylosing spondylitis. This clonotype was observed at least ten times. Molecular-barcoded quantitative 5'-RACE produced these TCR beta libraries. Each CDR3 protein is one row after TCRdb ran MiXCR on the 5' RACE reads. The sample contains 250,000 or so distinct CDR3 sequences, approximately 24% of which appear only once. The CDR3 totals 14 residues. CDR1 and CDR2 from the germline V gene are SGDLS and YYNGEE. V lost 3 bases to trimming and J lost 2 bases, with 12 bases between them. The specimen was blood, either unsorted or a sorted T cell fraction (not recorded which). The chain couples TRBV9 to TRBJ2-7; D possibly corresponds to TRBD2 (7 bases). This receptor was taken from a male donor with ankylosing spondylitis or in good health (not recorded which). The CDR3 here is CASSDGGGAYEQYF. The CDR3 DNA reads TGTGCCAGCAGCGACGGAGGGGGGGCCTACGAGCAGTACTTC. Supplemented by reference TRBV9 and TRBJ2-7, the full variable domain reads DSGVTQTPKHLITATGQRVTLRCSPRSGDLSVYWYQQSLDQGLQFLIQYYNGEERAKGNILERFSAQQFPDLHSELNLSSLELGDSALYFCASSDGGGAYEQYFGPGTRLTVT.